This T cell receptor (beta chain) was recorded in a study of regulatory T cells in long-lasting Graves disease. In germline, CDR1 is DFQATT, CDR2 SNEGSKA (reference sequence). Between the trimmed V and J ends, which lost 6 bases and 2 bases, there was a span of 22 bases. This CDR3 comprises 16 residues. Specified time point: persistent/refractory GD, antithyroid drugs over 5 years with positive TRAb. RNA isolated from PBMCs was used to make the TCR library. Findings and caveats of the study: When disease was persistent, TRBV28, TRBJ1-2 and TRBJ2-5 were the favored segments. Sharing of public clonotypes was greater in persistent patients (around 2,500) than in new patients (about 970).

The authors built TCR beta libraries using iRepertoire HTBI primers and Arm-PCR of CDR3 regions. From the multiplex PCR reads, TCRdb called clonotypes with MiXCR, one entry per CDR3 protein. This table holds 350,000 to 500,000 distinct CDR3 sequences, 21% found once. This clonotype was observed many times. Its antigen is not known. This clonotype was sampled from a female donor with Graves disease. The sequences come from peripheral blood mononuclear cells (PBMCs), collected when the disease was refractory, from a patient treated with antithyroid drugs. The genes are TRBV20-1 and TRBJ2-5, with D perhaps matching TRBD1 (7 bases). CDR3 sequence reads: CSAPPRDSVYQETQYF. CDR3 bases: TGCAGTGCACCCCCGCGGGACAGCGTCTATCAAGAGACCCAGTACTTC.